Listed below are T cell receptor beta chains from one sample, sequenced in a study of blood T cells in healthy people across ages. A single record per CDR3 protein comes from TCRdb applying MiXCR to the 5' RACE reads. The table has roughly 720,000 distinct CDR3 sequences, about 48% seen once. Sequenced material: blood. The receptors were gathered from a man older than 75 in good health. Each CDR3 is given with its conserved first and last residue. D genes are given only for firm matches. The listing skips clone size in some rows; elsewhere it reads once, few, many or a size class.

TRBJ2-7 NA TRBV18 TRBD2 CASSLLPRTSGSTDEQYF TGTGCCAGCTCATTACTCCCGCGAACTAGCGGGAGTACCGACGAGCAGTACTTC
TRBJ2-1 NA TRBV11-2 TRBD1 CASSELGQGTGEQFF TGTGCCAGCAGCGAACTCGGACAGGGTACAGGCGAGCAGTTCTTC
TRBJ1-2 few TRBV12-3/TRBV12-4 NA CASSLALRGGYGYTF TGTGCCAGCAGTTTAGCGCTGAGGGGCGGCTATGGCTACACCTTC
TRBJ2-1 NA TRBV15 NA CATSRDPSRTSYNEQFF TGTGCCACCAGCAGAGACCCCAGTAGAACCTCCTACAATGAGCAGTTCTTC
TRBJ2-1 NA TRBV6-4 TRBD2 CASSETSGYNEQFF TGTGCCAGCAGTGAAACTAGCGGTTACAATGAGCAGTTCTTC
TRBJ2-7 NA TRBV4-1 TRBD1 CASSRGPGTEAYEQYF TGCGCCAGCAGCCGGGGCCCCGGGACAGAAGCCTACGAGCAGTACTTC
TRBJ2-7 NA TRBV6-6 NA CASSYGAGYYEQYF TGTGCCAGCAGTTACGGTGCGGGATACTACGAGCAGTACTTC
TRBJ1-2 few TRBV7-9 TRBD1 CASTRVVDRGRGYTF TGTGCCAGCACCCGGGTGGTGGACAGGGGGCGCGGCTACACCTTC
TRBJ2-3 NA TRBV6-2/TRBV6-3 NA CASLMRDGPRYAYF TGTGCCAGCCTGATGCGGGATGGGCCCAGATACGCGTATTTT
TRBJ2-1 NA TRBV27 TRBD1 CASSSLGLRGLTDEQFF TGTGCCAGCAGTTCCCTTGGGTTGAGGGGGCTCACTGATGAGCAGTTCTTC
TRBJ1-4 few TRBV3-1 NA CASSQGGPGEKLFF TGTGCCAGCAGCCAAGGAGGGCCCGGGGAAAAACTGTTTTTT
TRBJ1-1 NA TRBV9 TRBD1 CASSVERDSREAFF TGTGCCAGCAGCGTAGAACGGGACAGCAGAGAAGCTTTCTTT
TRBJ2-7 few TRBV10-2 TRBD2 CASSLKGLAGRTEQYF TGCGCCAGCAGTCTTAAGGGACTAGCGGGACGAACGGAGCAGTACTTC
TRBJ2-1 NA TRBV28 TRBD2 CASSSGTGGGRSSYNEQFF TGTGCCAGCAGTTCCGGGACCGGGGGGGGGAGAAGCTCCTACAATGAGCAGTTCTTC